Here is one TCR beta chain with its context. This clonotype was picked up a small number of times. Its specific antigen is unknown. No clone much larger than this one lies a single base away; base qualities are absent. For CDR1 and CDR2, the germline V gene lists MNHEY and SVGEGT. The CDR3 contains 13 residues, cysteine and phenylalanine counted. The sequence is cut down to CDR3 DNA, 39 bases in frame from base 1. The junction shows trimming of 4 bases on V and 1 base on J, plus 7 bases between the germline ends. This sample is part of a study of immune reconstitution after stem cell transplant in scleroderma (TCRdb year 2017). Library creation used RT-PCR. Data came from an Illumina MiSeq. TCRdb cleaned the public reads at Q25 with fastp, built clones with MiXCR and kept in-frame beta chains. Every entry covers one CDR3 protein and lists the most common genes and DNA from its rows. A total of 1,400 to 1,500 distinct CDR3 sequences appear in this sample, roughly 14% of them only once. The ten largest clones take up 55% of the sample.

The source is a female donor with systemic sclerosis. The sample was acquired before or after autologous hematopoietic stem cell transplantation (not recorded which). The V and J segments used are TRBV6-2 or TRBV6-3 and TRBJ1-1; no D gene can be assigned with confidence. Here is the DNA: TGTGCCAGCAGTTTAACAGAGAACACTGAAGCTTTCTTT. Translated, it gives CASSLTENTEAFF.